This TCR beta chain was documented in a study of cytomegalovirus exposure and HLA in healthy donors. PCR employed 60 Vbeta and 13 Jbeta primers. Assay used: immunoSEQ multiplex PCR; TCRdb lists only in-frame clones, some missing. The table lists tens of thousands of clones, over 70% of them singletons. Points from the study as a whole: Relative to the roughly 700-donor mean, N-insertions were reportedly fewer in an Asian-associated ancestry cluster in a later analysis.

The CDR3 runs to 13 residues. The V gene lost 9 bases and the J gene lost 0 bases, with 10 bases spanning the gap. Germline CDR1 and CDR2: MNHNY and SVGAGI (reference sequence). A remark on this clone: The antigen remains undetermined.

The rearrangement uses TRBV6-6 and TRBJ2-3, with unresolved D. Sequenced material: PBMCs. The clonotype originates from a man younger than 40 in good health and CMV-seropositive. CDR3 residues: CASQAPSTDTQYF. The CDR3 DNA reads TGTGCCAGTCAGGCGCCTAGCACAGATACGCAGTATTTT.